This TCR beta chain was identified in a study of blood T cell repertoires in COVID-19. Looked up from germline, CDR1 is MDHEN and CDR2 is SYDVKM. Trimming cost V 8 bases and J 3 bases; bases outside gene matches: 13. The CDR3 runs to 16 residues. The method was immunoSEQ multiplex PCR; TCRdb's version includes in-frame clones alone and lacks a portion of them. The profile shows about 49,000 clones, 85% to 95% of them singletons. The clonotype was recovered from a man aged 55-75 years with COVID-19, enrolled during active disease. The specimen sequenced was peripheral blood. This chain links TRBV28 with TRBJ1-1, with TRBD1 identical over 9 bases. The DNA for the CDR3 is TGTGCCAGCCGAACCGACAGGGGGGATCGGGACACTGAAGCTTTCTTT. Residues: CASRTDRGDRDTEAFF.